The entry below gives a single T cell receptor (beta chain) sequence along with its context. Its recognized antigen is unknown. One base away there is no much larger clone; base qualities are not given. This entry is derived from a study of technical replicates of blood from a handful of donors listed by TCRdb under 2017. Library construction relied on the immunoSEQ multiplex PCR assay. TCRdb carries this immuneACCESS record with in-frame sequences only. Its versions omit some clonotypes, under half of them owing to an unresolved V gene in the studies checked, with the rest unexplained. The sample yields tens of thousands of clones; just under 95% were counted once. The top ten constitute about 0.35% of the sample. The CDR3 goes from the cysteine to the phenylalanine over 12 residues. CDR3 DNA is the only sequence kept; it has 36 bases, read in frame from the first base. Germline trimming: 6 bases from V, 7 bases from J; junction bases outside gene matches: 3. The germline V gene supplies CDR1 MNHEY and CDR2 SVGAGI.

Sequencing was done on a sample of T cells isolated from PBMCs. The sequence is built from TRBV6-5 and TRBJ2-1; 7 bases in between match TRBD1. The source of this sequence is a human donor in good health. The DNA is as follows: TGTGCCAGCAGGAGACAGGGAAATGAGCAGTTCTTC. It specifies CASRRQGNEQFF.